This paragraph covers one TCR beta chain sequence. Its antigen is unidentified. This CDR3 comprises 13 residues. Unmatched junction bases numbered 3, after V lost 3 bases and J lost 5 bases. CDR1 SGHRS and CDR2 YFSETQ come from the germline V gene. These data are taken from a study of beta chain features in type 1 diabetes. Notes on the study in general: VDJ junctions from type 1 diabetes patients carried fewer insertions and larger deletions. Shorter templates might be favored by PCR, equally in patients and controls.

CD4+ naive, central memory, regulatory and stem cell-like memory cells were sorted via CD45RO/CCR7/CD25/CD127/CD95/CD27. Once sorted, every population was more than 98% pure. Expressed TCRB transcripts were sequenced after all isolated RNA was converted to cDNA. TCRdb's table, derived via immunoSEQ multiplex PCR, lists solely in-frame clones and lacks some. The table has about 220,000 clones, roughly 10% seen once. The chain carries TRBV5-1 and TRBJ2-5; 8 bases are shared with TRBD1. Sequenced material: central memory CD4+ T cells from blood. The TCR was taken from a young man in good health. The chain's CDR3 is CASSYYRGETQYF. In nucleotides, the CDR3 is TGCGCCAGCAGCTACTACAGGGGGGAGACCCAGTACTTC.